Below, 20 T cell receptor beta chains from the same sample are listed, as sequenced in a study of T cells in localized non-small cell lung cancer. Repertoires were generated with immunoSEQ multiplex PCR, while TCRdb's copy carries only in-frame clones and drops some. Among a few thousand clones listed, around 25% were seen once. Material: normal lung tissue next to the tumor, obtained before any cancer treatment. The receptor set was obtained from a male donor aged 60 or over with stage I lung adenocarcinoma.

The rearrangement uses TRBV11-3 and TRBJ1-1, with 8 bases fitting TRBD1. V lost 7 bases to trimming and J lost 0 bases; unmatched junction nucleotides: 10. The CDR3 consists of 16 residues. CDR1 SGHNT and CDR2 YENEEA come from the germline V gene. The CDR3 loop is CASTSWGQEMNTEAFF. The DNA for the CDR3 is TGTGCCAGCACCTCTTGGGGACAGGAGATGAACACTGAAGCTTTCTTT.

This chain uses TRBV11-3 with TRBJ2-3; D possibly corresponds to TRBD1 (6 bases). Germline loops: CDR1 SGHNT, CDR2 YENEEA. The V gene lost 5 bases and the J gene lost 8 bases, with 20 bases spanning the gap. The length of the CDR3 is 15 residues. CDR3 DNA: TGTGCCAGCAGCCCCCGGACAGCCGGAATCGGTACGCAGTATTTT. Translating it yields CASSPRTAGIGTQYF.

The rearrangement uses TRBV28 and TRBJ1-2; the match to TRBD1 covers 7 bases. The CDR3 loop spans 12 amino acids. Germline V gene sequence: CDR1 MDHEN, CDR2 SYDVKM. The V segment lost 10 bases and the J segment 3 bases; nucleotides outside the gene matches: 5. CDR3 amino acids: CATAQGDYGYTF. The CDR3 DNA is TGTGCCACAGCGCAGGGGGACTATGGCTACACCTTC.

The chain joins TRBV6-8 to TRBJ1-1; the D is unclear. Germline V CDR1 and CDR2: MNHGY, SAAAGT. The CDR3 spans 12 residues. Trimming shortened V by 7 bases and J by 1 base, and 7 bases separated the two germline ends. Written as DNA, the CDR3 is TGTGCCAGCACGCCTTGGAACACTGAAGCTTTCTTT. Translated: CASTPWNTEAFF.

The chain uses TRBV19 and TRBJ2-2; TRBD1 might be the D (6 bases). The CDR3 covers 16 residues. Per the germline V gene, CDR1 is LNHDA and CDR2 is SQIVND (reference sequence). With 4 bases removed from V and 4 bases from J, the gap between germline ends came to 16 bases. The DNA for the CDR3 is TGTGCCAGTAGTACTCCTCAGGGGTCGGCCACCGGGGAGCTGTTTTTT. Residues: CASSTPQGSATGELFF.

In DNA form, the CDR3 reads TGTGCCAGTAGTACCCGACAGGGGCGAATCCTCTATGGCTACACCTTC. This gives the protein CASSTRQGRILYGYTF. This rearrangement joins TRBV19 to TRBJ1-2; 8 bases fit TRBD1. Germline V lookup: CDR1 LNHDA, CDR2 SQIVND (reference sequence). V trimming: 4 bases; J trimming: 4 bases; junction bases outside the gene matches: 11. The CDR3 extends over 16 amino acids.

This chain joins TRBV19 and TRBJ2-2, with no clear D. Trimming stripped 4 bases from V and 0 bases from J, with 3 bases between. CDR1 is LNHDA, CDR2 SQIVND, per germline (reference sequence). This CDR3 is built from 13 residues. CDR3 in amino acids: CASSNPNTGELFF. Written as DNA, the CDR3 is TGTGCCAGTAGTAACCCGAACACCGGGGAGCTGTTTTTT.

This chain joins TRBV6-8 and TRBJ1-5, with 9 bases identical to TRBD1. V was pared by 6 bases and J by 2 bases, with 5 bases of the junction left unmatched. Per germline, CDR1 MNHGY and CDR2 SAAAGT. This CDR3 is 15 amino acids long. The DNA of the CDR3 is TGTGCCAGCAGCACAGGGGGCTCTCGCAATCAGCCCCAGCATTTT. Its protein product is CASSTGGSRNQPQHF.

This clone counts as medium-sized. This chain joins TRBV6-8 and TRBJ1-5; D is unresolved. V was trimmed by 5 bases and J by 4 bases, leaving 12 bases between them. This CDR3 contains 14 residues. CDR1 and CDR2 from the germline V gene are MNHGY and SAAAGT. The CDR3 DNA sequence: TGTGCCAGCAGTACCGGTGTGGAGAATCAGCCCCAGCATTTT. Translating gives CASSTGVENQPQHF.

In this sample, this clone turned up a few times. The V call is TRBV6-8, the J call TRBJ1-4; no firm D call. The V end was cut by 6 bases, the J end by 0 bases, with 17 bases between. Per the germline V gene, CDR1 is MNHGY and CDR2 is SAAAGT. There are 17 residues in the CDR3. The CDR3 nucleotides read TGTGCCAGCAGCCCTTTTGGTCGCACTTCAACTAATGAAAAACTGTTTTTT. Protein: CASSPFGRTSTNEKLFF.

V usage is TRBV19 and J usage is TRBJ1-1; perhaps TRBD1 as D (6 bases). This CDR3 is built from 15 residues. Trimming pared 4 bases from V and 5 bases from J, leaving 17 bases between. CDR1 LNHDA and CDR2 SQIVND come from the germline V gene (reference sequence). CDR3 residues: CASSNRARGSTEAFF. The CDR3 DNA is TGTGCCAGTAGTAACAGGGCCAGGGGTAGTACTGAAGCTTTCTTT.

A few counts support this clone. The rearrangement uses TRBV11-3 and TRBJ1-2; a possible D gene is TRBD1 (6 bases). The CDR3 is 15 amino acids. Looked up from germline, CDR1 is SGHNT and CDR2 is YENEEA. Trimming stripped 3 bases from V and 7 bases from J, with 18 bases between. The DNA of the CDR3 is TGTGCCAGCAGCTTGGCCGGCAGGGGTCAGGGTGGCTACACCTTC. This gives the protein CASSLAGRGQGGYTF.

This clone is labeled as medium-sized. This chain's CDR3 is CASRGESLGGYTF. The CDR3 nucleotides read TGTGCCAGCAGAGGGGAGAGCCTTGGTGGCTACACCTTC. This chain connects TRBV6-8 to TRBJ1-2; a possible D gene is TRBD1 (5 bases). The germline V gene has CDR1 MNHGY and CDR2 SAAAGT. V was trimmed by 6 bases and J by 7 bases, leaving 15 bases between them. The CDR3 has 13 residues.

The chain joins TRBV30 to TRBJ2-1; TRBD1 agrees at 7 bases. The germline V gene encodes CDR1 GTSNPN and CDR2 SVGIG (reference sequence). The CDR3 runs to 14 residues. Trimming removed 5 bases from V and 4 bases from J; junction bases left unmatched: 8. The CDR3 nucleotides are TGTGCCTGGGGGGGAATGGACAGGTACAATGAGCAGTTCTTC. It translates to CAWGGMDRYNEQFF.

This chain joins TRBV6-8 and TRBJ1-1; no clear D gene. V was trimmed by 10 bases and J by 3 bases, leaving 15 bases between them. CDR1 is MNHGY and CDR2 is SAAAGT in the germline V gene. The CDR3 is 13 residues long. DNA of the CDR3: TGTGCCATCACTCTCCGTTTGGACACTGAAGCTTTCTTT. It encodes CAITLRLDTEAFF.

This clone is labeled as medium-sized. The V and J genes are TRBV6-8 and TRBJ1-6; D is uncertain. The V gene lost 5 bases and the J gene lost 0 bases, with 5 bases spanning the gap. Per germline, CDR1 MNHGY and CDR2 SAAAGT. CDR3 length: 14 amino acids. CDR3 sequence: CASSEGSYNSPLHF. CDR3 bases: TGTGCCAGCAGTGAGGGCTCCTATAATTCACCCCTCCACTTT.

Judged by abundance, this clone is medium-sized (0.01 to 0.1%). The chain combines TRBV19 with TRBJ2-5; no clear D gene. Deletions cut 6 bases from V and 9 bases from J, with 17 bases between. This CDR3 spans 13 amino acids. Looked up from germline, CDR1 is LNHDA and CDR2 is SQIVND (reference sequence). CDR3 sequence reads: CASSTPDVTAQYF. In DNA form, the CDR3 reads TGTGCCAGTAGCACCCCCGACGTGACGGCCCAGTACTTC.

The chain employs TRBV4-1 and TRBJ2-7; TRBD1 agrees at 9 bases. The germline V gene has CDR1 MGHRA and CDR2 YSYEKL. The CDR3 runs 18 residues. J gave up 4 bases and V 1 base, and 14 bases lay outside the gene matches. The CDR3 DNA is TGCGCCAGCAGCCAAGGGCCGATACGACAGGGGGTCAAGTACGAGCAGTACTTC. Residues: CASSQGPIRQGVKYEQYF.

J is TRBJ1-5 and V is TRBV4-1; no clear D. Trimming took 0 bases from V and 2 from J, leaving 11 bases between them. The CDR3 runs 16 residues. Germline CDR1 and CDR2: MGHRA and YSYEKL. This CDR3 reads CASSQERTLGNQPQHF. The DNA of the CDR3 is TGCGCCAGCAGCCAAGAGAGAACACTCGGCAATCAGCCCCAGCATTTT.

This clone was counted between two and nine times. V and J are TRBV6-8 and TRBJ1-3; 8 bases fit TRBD1. The CDR3 covers 14 residues. V lost 6 bases and J lost 4; bases outside the gene matches: 5. The V gene's germline CDR1 is MNHGY and CDR2 SAAAGT. CDR3 in DNA: TGTGCCAGCAGCAGGACAGGGACAGGAAACACCATATATTTT. Amino acid sequence: CASSRTGTGNTIYF.